This paragraph reports one TCR beta chain. No antigen is known for it. Looked up from germline, CDR1 is SGHVS and CDR2 is FNYEAQ. The V end was cut by 5 bases, the J end by 3 bases, with 16 bases between. CDR3 size: 15 residues. The data belong to a study of cytomegalovirus exposure and HLA in healthy donors. Findings and caveats of the study: A reported reduction in N-insertions relative to the roughly 710-donor mean was seen in an Asian-associated ancestry cluster in a later analysis. Associated with HLA alleles at 0.05 false discovery rate in a later analysis were over 15,000 TCR beta sequences. In a later analysis, most CMV-associated TCR beta chains appeared HLA-restricted.

With 60 Vbeta and 13 Jbeta primers, the PCR was carried out. Sequencing used immunoSEQ multiplex PCR; TCRdb keeps in-frame clones, though not all of them. The sample lists 200,000 to 250,000 clones, about 75% seen once, with less than 2% in the top ten. The chain combines TRBV7-6 with TRBJ1-1; D is perhaps TRBD1 (5 bases). What was sequenced was PBMCs. This clonotype was sampled from a woman aged 25-40 years in good health and CMV-seronegative. CDR3 in amino acids: CASSQIHGGDTEAFF. The CDR3 nucleotides are TGTGCCAGCAGCCAAATTCACGGGGGGGACACTGAAGCTTTCTTT.